The following is a T cell receptor beta chain sequence with its context. What it binds is unknown. The data were taken from a study of graft-versus-host responses after intestinal transplantation. Study-level points and caveats: Individuals who had graft-donor T cell macrochimerism had allografts that showed high graft-versus-host to host-versus-graft clonal ratios. Recipient marrow showed GvH clones, some seen first in ileum or blood.

The germline CDR1 and CDR2 sequences are KGHSH and LQKENI. V shed 6 bases and J 3 bases; nucleotides not matched to a gene: 7. The CDR3 is made up of 15 amino acids. Assay: immunoSEQ multiplex PCR; the TCRdb copy retains only in-frame clones and omits some. The repertoire has 130,000 to 150,000 clones, 85% to 95% of them found once; the top ten carry roughly 0.19%. The chain combines TRBV18 with TRBJ2-2, with TRBD1 matching 7 bases. This clonotype originated in a human donor who received an intestinal transplant. The source was unstimulated CD4+ T cells sorted from spleen or lymph node cells, collected before intestinal transplant. Here the CDR3 DNA reads TGTGCCAGCTCCCTCAGGGGGTCCGACACCGGGGAGCTGTTTTTT. This gives the protein CASSLRGSDTGELFF.